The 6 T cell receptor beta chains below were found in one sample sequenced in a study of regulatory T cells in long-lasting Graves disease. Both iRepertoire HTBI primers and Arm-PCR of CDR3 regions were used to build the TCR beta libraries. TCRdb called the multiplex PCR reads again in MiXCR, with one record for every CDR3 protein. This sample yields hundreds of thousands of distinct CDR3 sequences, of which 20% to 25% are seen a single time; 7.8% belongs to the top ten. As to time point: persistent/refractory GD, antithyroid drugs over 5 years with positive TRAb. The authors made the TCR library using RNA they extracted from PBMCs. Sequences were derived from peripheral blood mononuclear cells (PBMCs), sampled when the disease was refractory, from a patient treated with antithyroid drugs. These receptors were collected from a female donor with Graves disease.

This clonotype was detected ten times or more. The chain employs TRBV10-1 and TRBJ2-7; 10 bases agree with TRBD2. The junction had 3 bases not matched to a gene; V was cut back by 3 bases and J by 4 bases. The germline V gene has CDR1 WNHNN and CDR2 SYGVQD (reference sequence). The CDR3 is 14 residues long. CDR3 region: CASSDPSGSYEQYF. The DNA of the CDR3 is TGCGCCAGCAGTGATCCTAGCGGGAGTTACGAGCAGTACTTC.

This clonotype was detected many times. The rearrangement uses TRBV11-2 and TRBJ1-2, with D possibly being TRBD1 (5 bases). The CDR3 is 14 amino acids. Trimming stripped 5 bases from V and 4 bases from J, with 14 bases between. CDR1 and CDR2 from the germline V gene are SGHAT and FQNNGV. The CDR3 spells CASSGTGGFYGYTF. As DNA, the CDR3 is TGTGCCAGCAGCGGGACGGGGGGGTTCTATGGCTACACCTTC.

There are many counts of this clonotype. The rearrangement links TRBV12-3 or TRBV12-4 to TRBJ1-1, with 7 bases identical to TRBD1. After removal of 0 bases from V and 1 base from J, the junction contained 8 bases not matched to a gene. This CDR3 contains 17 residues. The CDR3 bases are TGTGCCAGCAGTTTAGCGCAAGGGGGCAGAAAGAACACTGAAGCTTTCTTT. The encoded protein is CASSLAQGGRKNTEAFF.

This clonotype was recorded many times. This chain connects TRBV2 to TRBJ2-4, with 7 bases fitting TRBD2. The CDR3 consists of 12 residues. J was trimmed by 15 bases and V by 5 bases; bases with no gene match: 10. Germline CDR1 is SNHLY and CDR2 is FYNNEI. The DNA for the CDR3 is TGTGCCAGCAGTCCTCGGGACTATGAAGGGTACTTC. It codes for CASSPRDYEGYF. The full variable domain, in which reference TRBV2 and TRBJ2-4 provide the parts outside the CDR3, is EPEVTQTPSHQVTQMGQEVILRCVPISNHLYFYWYRQILGQKVEFLVSFYNNEISEKSEIFDDQFSVERPDGSNFTLKIRSTKLEDSAMYFCASSPRDYEGYFGAGTRLSVL.

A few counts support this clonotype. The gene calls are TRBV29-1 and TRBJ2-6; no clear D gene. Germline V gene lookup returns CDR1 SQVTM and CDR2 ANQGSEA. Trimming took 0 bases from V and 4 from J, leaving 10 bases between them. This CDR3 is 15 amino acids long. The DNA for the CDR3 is TGCAGCGTTGAAGAAATGTTTGCCGGGGCCAACGTCCTGACTTTC. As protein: CSVEEMFAGANVLTF. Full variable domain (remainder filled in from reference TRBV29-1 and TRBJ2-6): SAVISQKPSRDICQRGTSLTIQCQVDSQVTMMFWYRQQPGQSLTLIATANQGSEATYESGFVIDKFPISRPNLTFSTLTVSNMSPEDSSIYLCSVEEMFAGANVLTFGAGSRLTVL.

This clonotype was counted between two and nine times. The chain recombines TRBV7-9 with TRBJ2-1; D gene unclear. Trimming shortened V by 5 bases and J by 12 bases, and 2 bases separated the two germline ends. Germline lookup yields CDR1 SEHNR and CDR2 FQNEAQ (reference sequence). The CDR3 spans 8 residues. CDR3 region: CASSPQFF. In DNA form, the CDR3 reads TGTGCCAGCAGCCCGCAGTTCTTC.